This TCR beta chain was documented in a study of T cells in Graves' hyperthyroidism and ophthalmopathy. Regarding the study as a whole: Ophthalmopathy was predicted by the model a median of approximately six months ahead of onset. Separation of ophthalmopathy from stable hyperthyroidism was achieved by a 13 V-J model.

Disease duration under 2 months; hyperthyroidism patients were aged 18 to 65. The blood sample dates from first hyperthyroidism diagnosis, preceding any ophthalmopathy symptoms. The source material, RNA transcripts, was used to amplify TCR beta CDR3 regions. The primer set for the first-round RT-PCR of the TCR CDR3 was HTBI. TCRdb called the multiplex PCR reads again in MiXCR, with one record for every CDR3 protein. The data show hundreds of thousands of distinct CDR3 sequences, approximately 14% seen once. With respect to this clonotype: Its antigen is undetermined.

Sequenced: blood. The origin of this receptor is a woman aged 30 to 39 with Graves' hyperthyroidism that later progressed to Graves' ophthalmopathy.

Here the CDR3 reads CASSPGASGIPDTQYF. CDR3 coding DNA: TGTGCCAGCAGCCCGGGGGCTAGCGGGATCCCAGATACGCAGTATTTT. The chain joins TRBV11-3 to TRBJ2-3, with 9 bases lining up with TRBD2. From germline, CDR1 is SGHNT and CDR2 YENEEA. This CDR3 contains 16 residues. The trim removed 5 bases at V and 4 bases at J, leaving 10 bases unmatched. The full variable domain, rest sourced from reference TRBV11-3 and TRBJ2-3, is EAGVVQSPRYKIIEKKQPVAFWCNPISGHNTLYWYLQNLGQGPELLIRYENEEAVDDSQLPKDRFSAERLKGVDSTLKIQPAELGDSAVYLCASSPGASGIPDTQYFGPGTRLTVL.